This passage covers 27 T cell receptor beta chains from one sample sequenced in a study of regulatory T cells in long-lasting Graves disease. Library construction for TCR beta used iRepertoire HTBI primers and Arm-PCR of CDR3 regions. TCRdb re-called the multiplex PCR reads with MiXCR, one entry per CDR3 protein. The table has 400,000 to 500,000 distinct CDR3 sequences, 14% seen once. The sample's time point: newly diagnosed GD, antithyroid drugs for less than 3 months. PBMC-derived RNA was used for the TCR library. The same specimen was also included in a second study, on T cells in Graves' hyperthyroidism and ophthalmopathy.

The sample in question was peripheral blood mononuclear cells (PBMCs), obtained at new diagnosis, from a patient treated with antithyroid drugs. The receptor set was obtained from a woman in her fifties or sixties with Graves disease.

The V call is TRBV14, the J call TRBJ2-2, with a weak D call TRBD1 (6 bases). With 4 bases removed from V and 4 bases from J, the gap between germline ends came to 25 bases. Germline V CDR1 and CDR2: SGHDN, FVKESK. This CDR3 has 19 residues. The CDR3 DNA is TGTGCCAGCAGCCTGCCCAGCTACGGGACAAGAGCTAGCACCGGGGAGCTGTTTTTT. It is translated as CASSLPSYGTRASTGELFF.

This clonotype occurred many times. The rearrangement joins TRBV11-2 to TRBJ2-1, with 11 bases aligning to TRBD2. Germline CDR1 SGHAT, CDR2 FQNNGV. Trimming cost V 1 base and J 1 base; bases outside gene matches: 12. The CDR3 covers 20 residues. The CDR3 bases are TGTGCCAGCAGCTTAGTTGATAGCGGGAGGGCCTTTCGTTCCTACAATGAGCAGTTCTTC. Translated: CASSLVDSGRAFRSYNEQFF. The variable domain in full, with the rest retrieved from reference TRBV11-2 and TRBJ2-1, is EAGVAQSPRYKIIEKRQSVAFWCNPISGHATLYWYQQILGQGPKLLIQFQNNGVVDDSQLPKDRFSAERLKGVDSTLKIQPAKLEDSAVYLCASSLVDSGRAFRSYNEQFFGPGTRLTVL.

There are many counts of this clonotype. The chain is built from TRBV18 and TRBJ1-1; D is ambiguous. The CDR3 totals 12 residues. The ends were cut back, 3 bases at V and 7 bases at J, with 9 bases in the middle. Germline assignment: CDR1 KGHSH and CDR2 LQKENI. CDR3 in amino acids: CASSPGSLEAFF. CDR3 in DNA: TGTGCCAGCTCACCCGGCAGTCTTGAAGCTTTCTTT.

This clonotype was detected ten times or more. This chain links TRBV11-2 with TRBJ2-2, with a possible D match to TRBD1 (5 bases). Trimming pared 8 bases from V and 7 bases from J, leaving 11 bases between. In germline, CDR1 is SGHAT, CDR2 FQNNGV. The CDR3 has 12 amino acids. The CDR3 protein is CASYPGYGELFF. CDR3 nucleotides: TGTGCCAGCTACCCAGGGTACGGGGAGCTGTTTTTT.

This clonotype was detected ten times or more. V is TRBV7-3 and J is TRBJ2-2, with TRBD2 matching 14 bases. This CDR3 has 17 residues. J gave up 2 bases and V 5 bases, and 4 bases lay outside the gene matches. CDR1 is SGHTA and CDR2 is FQGTGA in the germline V gene. CDR3 region: CASSLGLAGGNTGELFF. The CDR3, as DNA: TGTGCCAGCAGCCTAGGACTAGCGGGAGGTAACACCGGGGAGCTGTTTTTT. The whole variable domain, filled in from reference TRBV7-3 and TRBJ2-2, reads GAGVSQTPSNKVTEKGKYVELRCDPISGHTALYWYRQSLGQGPEFLIYFQGTGAADDSGLPNDRFFAVRPEGSVSTLKIQRTERGDSAVYLCASSLGLAGGNTGELFFGEGSRLTVL.

This clonotype was observed at least ten times. The J gene is TRBJ2-7, the V gene TRBV18; D may be TRBD1 (5 bases). With 3 bases removed from V and 0 bases from J, the gap between germline ends came to 15 bases. Germline V gene lookup returns CDR1 KGHSH and CDR2 LQKENI. This CDR3 comprises 16 residues. This chain's CDR3 is CASSPRGDSSSYEQYF. CDR3 nucleotides: TGTGCCAGCTCACCCCGTGGTGACAGTAGCTCCTACGAGCAGTACTTC.

The table lists this clonotype with a few counts. The junction departs from the called germline gene at one end, perhaps through a read error. CDR3 DNA sequence: TGTGCCGGCAGTCCCCACAATACTGAAGCTTTCTTT. It codes for CAGSPHNTEAFF. This chain uses TRBV12-3 or TRBV12-4 with TRBJ1-1; D is ambiguous. This CDR3 is 12 amino acids long.

This clonotype came up many times. CDR3 in DNA: TGTGCCAGCGTAGACCTAAGCCCGTCGAACACCGGGGAGCTGTTTTTT. This gives the protein CASVDLSPSNTGELFF. The chain couples TRBV2 to TRBJ2-2; D not resolved. The CDR3 has 16 residues. Deletions cut 8 bases from V and 0 bases from J, with 16 bases between. Germline CDR1 is SNHLY and CDR2 is FYNNEI.

In this sample, this clonotype turned up many times. CDR3 in amino acids: CASSERGQGPGDTQYF. The CDR3 DNA is TGTGCCAGCAGTGAAAGGGGGCAGGGGCCTGGGGATACGCAGTATTTT. This rearrangement joins TRBV2 to TRBJ2-3; TRBD1 matches 7 bases. Germline V lookup: CDR1 SNHLY, CDR2 FYNNEI. This CDR3 contains 16 residues. J gave up 6 bases and V 2 bases, and 11 bases lay outside the gene matches.

This clonotype was found a few times. J is TRBJ1-4 and V is TRBV5-1; D gene uncertain. CDR3 size: 15 residues. Trimming shortened V by 1 base and J by 4 bases, and 11 bases separated the two germline ends. Looked up from germline, CDR1 is SGHRS and CDR2 is YFSETQ. The CDR3 DNA reads as TGCGCCAGCAGCTTGCCCGGTTACGATAATGAAAAACTGTTTTTT. Translated: CASSLPGYDNEKLFF. Variable domain in full (rest from reference TRBV5-1 and TRBJ1-4): KAGVTQTPRYLIKTRGQQVTLSCSPISGHRSVSWYQQTPGQGLQFLFEYFSETQRNKGNFPGRFSGRQFSNSRSEMNVSTLELGDSALYLCASSLPGYDNEKLFFGSGTQLSVL.

This clonotype showed up just a few times. The CDR3 bases are TGTGCCAGCAGCTTAGGAGACAGGGGGCTTAATCAGCCCCAGCATTTT. Translation: CASSLGDRGLNQPQHF. The chain recombines TRBV7-8 with TRBJ1-5; 10 nucleotides match TRBD1. The CDR3 length is 16 residues. Germline values: CDR1 SGHVS, CDR2 FQNEAQ. V lost 1 base to trimming and J lost 4 bases; unmatched junction nucleotides: 4.

This clonotype was found many times. The chain is built from TRBV24-1 and TRBJ1-1; D is perhaps TRBD1 (5 bases). Germline lookup yields CDR1 KGHDR and CDR2 SFDVKD. The V and J ends lost 7 bases and 8 bases respectively, with 13 bases between them. This CDR3 is 12 amino acids long. Written as DNA, the CDR3 is TGTGCCACCAGGGGAGACAGTTTAGAAGCTTTCTTT. Translation: CATRGDSLEAFF.

Ten or more counts support this clonotype. This chain joins TRBV28 and TRBJ2-3, with 11 bases matching TRBD2. This CDR3 is built from 16 residues. CDR1 is MDHEN, CDR2 SYDVKM, per germline. V gave up 4 bases and J gave up 4 bases; unmatched junction bases: 7. The CDR3 protein is CASSSQLAGESDTQYF. CDR3 nucleotide sequence: TGTGCCAGCAGTTCCCAACTAGCGGGAGAGTCAGATACGCAGTATTTT.

A word on this clonotype: At one end the junction does not follow the germline gene, possibly because of a read error. The V gene is TRBV6-2 or TRBV6-3, the J gene TRBJ2-3, with 9 bases that match TRBD2. This CDR3 is 15 amino acids long. Germline V gene sequence: CDR1 MNHEY, CDR2 SVGEGT. The CDR3 sequence is CASGYPSGATDTQYF. As DNA, the CDR3 is TGTGCCAGCGGTTACCCTAGCGGGGCGACAGATACGCAGTATTTT.

This chain connects TRBV10-3 to TRBJ2-5; perhaps TRBD2 as D (6 bases). Germline V gene data show CDR1 as ENHRY and CDR2 as SYGVKD. CDR3 length: 13 amino acids. The ends were cut back, 10 bases at V and 2 bases at J, with 14 bases in the middle. The CDR3 coding sequence is TGTGCCACCGGAGGGCAGGGACAAGAGACCCAGTACTTC. This translates into CATGGQGQETQYF.

Turning to this clonotype: It may be a read error: a sequence one base away is much more abundant. The chain is built from TRBV18 and TRBJ2-3, with 13 positions matching TRBD2. The tail of the sequence fits TRBJ2-7 better, so the J call may be wrong. Germline assignment: CDR1 KGHSH and CDR2 LQKENI. CDR3 length: 16 amino acids. The CDR3, as DNA: TGTGCCAGCTCACCACCGACTAGCGGGAGGTGGGATGAGCAGTACTTC. Protein sequence: CASSPPTSGRWDEQYF.

This clonotype has ten or more counts. This chain joins TRBV12-3 or TRBV12-4 and TRBJ2-5; D unclear. The CDR3 extends over 14 amino acids. V was trimmed by 3 bases and J by 7 bases, leaving 15 bases between them. The CDR3 DNA is TGTGCCAGCAGTTTTGGGGATGGGAAGGGGACCCAGTACTTC. It is translated as CASSFGDGKGTQYF.

This clonotype occurred a few times. CDR3 sequence (DNA): TGTGCCTGGAGTGTGCGCGGGAGGATCACAGATACGCAGTATTTT. Translation: CAWSVRGRITDTQYF. The chain uses TRBV30 and TRBJ2-3; 8 nucleotides line up with TRBD2. The CDR3 sequence is 15 residues long. After removal of 0 bases from V and 2 bases from J, the junction contained 4 bases not matched to a gene. Germline CDR1 is GTSNPN and CDR2 is SVGIG (reference sequence).

As concerns this clonotype: Just one base apart from a much larger clone, this may be a read error. The V and J genes are TRBV3-1 and TRBJ1-5, with D tentatively TRBD1 (5 bases). The V gene's germline CDR1 is LGHDT and CDR2 YNNKEL (reference sequence). The CDR3 contains 14 residues. The chain's CDR3 is CASSQGSGYQPRHF. CDR3 DNA sequence: TGTGCCAGCAGCCAAGGCTCAGGGTACCAGCCCCGGCATTTT.

This clonotype was counted ten times or more. This chain uses TRBV12-3 or TRBV12-4 with TRBJ2-3, with D possibly being TRBD1 (5 bases). This CDR3 is 15 amino acids long. The V end was cut by 2 bases, the J end by 5 bases, with 14 bases between. The CDR3 sequence: CASSLLQGVGDTQYF. The CDR3 nucleotides are TGTGCCAGCAGTTTACTCCAGGGTGTTGGAGATACGCAGTATTTT.

Many counts were recorded for this clonotype. The chain recombines TRBV6-1 with TRBJ2-1, with D possibly being TRBD1 or TRBD2 (7 bases each). V was shortened by 6 bases and J by 5 bases, with 17 bases between the two germline ends. Germline CDR1 and CDR2: MNHNS and SASEGT. CDR3 length: 15 residues. The CDR3 nucleotides are TGTGCCAGCAGCGTGTCAGGGGGGGGAAACAATGAGCAGTTCTTC. It is translated as CASSVSGGGNNEQFF.

This clonotype was seen repeatedly, ten times or more. The rearrangement joins TRBV6-2 or TRBV6-3 to TRBJ2-7; weak D call: TRBD2 (5 bases). CDR3 length: 15 amino acids. Germline V gene lookup returns CDR1 MNHEY and CDR2 SVGEGT. V was cut by 5 bases and J by 0 bases, with 14 bases left in between. The CDR3, as DNA: TGTGCCAGCAGTGAATTTACTAGTCGCTCCTACGAGCAGTACTTC. Its translation: CASSEFTSRSYEQYF.

This clonotype was observed many times. The V call is TRBV28, the J call TRBJ2-1; D might be TRBD2 (7 bases). This CDR3 is 14 amino acids long. V lost 8 bases and J lost 8, with 19 bases in between. Germline-derived CDR1 and CDR2 are MDHEN and SYDVKM. CDR3 in DNA: TGTGCCAGCGAGGGGGGGGAAGGTGTCTATGAGCAGTTCTTC. This sequence encodes CASEGGEGVYEQFF.

As to this clonotype: This sequence may be a read error, since a much larger clone differs from it by one base. The chain recombines TRBV7-9 with TRBJ1-5; D uncertain. Per germline, CDR1 SEHNR and CDR2 FQNEAQ (reference sequence). The CDR3 is 13 residues long. V was clipped by 2 bases and J by 5 bases, with 7 bases between them. CDR3: CASSLTLDQPQHF. As DNA, the CDR3 is TGTGCCAGCAGCTTAACCCTAGATCAGCCCCAGCATTTT.

This clonotype was counted only a few times. The chain is built from TRBV10-1 and TRBJ2-1; D not certain. The germline V gene has CDR1 WNHNN and CDR2 SYGVQD (reference sequence). The CDR3 runs to 14 residues. Trimming cost V 6 bases and J 2 bases, with 11 bases left between them. The DNA of the CDR3 is TGCGCCAGCAGACGCCGCGAAACCTACAATGAGCAGTTCTTC. Residues: CASRRRETYNEQFF.

The table lists this clonotype with many counts. This rearrangement joins TRBV6-5 to TRBJ1-1; TRBD1 might be the D (6 bases). V was shortened by 0 bases and J by 3 bases, with 11 bases between the two germline ends. Per the germline V gene, CDR1 is MNHEY and CDR2 is SVGAGI. The CDR3 spans 15 residues. The CDR3 bases are TGTGCCAGCAGTTACTCGCGCCAGGGGCACACTGAAGCTTTCTTT. Its protein product is CASSYSRQGHTEAFF.

A note on this clonotype: The CDR3 does not close with the conserved phenylalanine or tryptophan, likely indicating a read error. V usage is TRBV2 and J usage is TRBJ2-7, with D possibly TRBD2 on 6 matching bases. V lost 6 bases to trimming and J lost 0 bases, with 12 bases between them. This CDR3 comprises 14 residues. Germline V lookup: CDR1 SNHLY, CDR2 FYNNEI. The CDR3 DNA reads as TGTGCCAGCAGGGGGACTGCCAACTCCTACGAGCAGTACCTC. Translating gives CASRGTANSYEQYL.